This T cell receptor beta chain was profiled in a study of blood T cell repertoires in COVID-19. About the research overall: Sample material is recorded as cDNA or gDNA derived from T cells, B-cell-depleted T cells, or PBMCs.

This CDR3 region has 15 residues. Trimming took 2 bases from V and 5 from J; bases not matched to a gene: 4. Per the germline V gene, CDR1 is MNHNY and CDR2 is SVGAGI (reference sequence). The data were produced by immunoSEQ multiplex PCR, yet TCRdb's version contains in-frame clones alone and is incomplete. This table has some 450,000 clones, roughly 90% appearing once. Recruited during active infection, patients (from Seattle) were subsequently followed longitudinally. The chain combines TRBV6-6 with TRBJ2-2, with 8 bases identical to TRBD1. This TCR derives from a man between 18 and 29 years old with COVID-19, enrolled during active disease. Sequences were obtained from peripheral blood. The CDR3 DNA reads TGTGCCAGCAGTTACGGTACAGGGGGAACCGGGGAGCTGTTTTTT. It encodes CASSYGTGGTGELFF.